The source of this T cell receptor beta chain is a study of blood T cell repertoires in COVID-19 (dated by TCRdb to the early 2020s). Turning to the overall study: Collaborator samples came from the United States, Italy and Spain and covered acute and convalescent phases of COVID-19. The prospective study material was composed of cDNA or gDNA derived from T cells, B-cell-depleted T cells, or PBMCs. Subjects who had been exposed to COVID-19, were actively infected with it, or had recovered from it provided the deeply sampled blood TCRbeta repertoires that made up the dataset. The repertoires were made available in a free public database intended to serve as a resource for research on the immune response to SARS-CoV-2. Samples came from the ongoing ImmuneRACE study (first 160 participants) plus 1,254 subjects from 6 global collaborators. A de-identified subject ID, COVID-19 status, age in years and sex were almost always included in the sample metadata. Where available, HLA class I and class II types were taken from metadata supplied by the sample provider and were not determined by assay-based typing. The research as a whole found: The quantity of clinical and demographic metadata differed by source and by participant and was supplied without curation.

This clone was counted between two and nine times. Its antigen is currently not known. Per-base qualities were not stored, and no clone one base away is much larger. The collaborating institutions used their own protocols to collect whole blood in K2EDTA tubes. For TCRbeta analysis, collaborator samples were shipped as frozen whole blood, as isolated PBMCs, or as DNA extracted from either sample type. The immunoSEQ Assay, a bias-controlled multiplex PCR, was used to amplify TCRbeta CDR3 regions from genomic DNA. The study's processing was this. Within the assay, amplification of reference gene primers was used to estimate how many nucleated cells each sample contained. To quantify the absolute abundance of each unique TCRbeta CDR3 rearrangement, sequence reads were collapsed and filtered. For each sample, productive Simpson clonality was calculated as the square root of Simpson's diversity index across productive rearrangements. TCRdb stores this immuneACCESS table with in-frame sequences only. Part of the clones is absent; in the studies checked, under half of the shortfall reflects unresolved V genes, and no reason is known for the rest. V and J calls and clone size are copied from that table; D and trimming were computed from the DNA. Present in this sample are approximately 75,000 clones, about 74% of which were seen just once. Clones ranked in the top ten supply just over 2.5% of the sample.

Material for sequencing was peripheral blood. The sequence was collected from a human donor with acute or convalescent COVID-19. The donor label of this sample is uncertain.

CDR3 region: CASSSRGGAGETQYF. Read as DNA, the sequence is TGCGCCAGCAGCTCCCGGGGGGGAGCCGGGGAGACCCAGTACTTC. In this chain, TRBV5-1 is recombined with TRBJ2-5, with 8 central nucleotides matching TRBD2. From the germline V gene, CDR1 is SGHRS and CDR2 is YFSETQ. The CDR3 starts with the cysteine, ends with the phenylalanine, and has 15 residues. Only the CDR3 portion is preserved as DNA: 45 bases, with reading frame beginning at the first base. The junction shows trimming of 3 bases on V and 5 bases on J, and the gene matches do not reach 9 bases of it. The variable domain in full, with residues beyond the CDR3 obtained from the reference TRBV5-1 and TRBJ2-5 genes, is KAGVTQTPRYLIKTRGQQVTLSCSPISGHRSVSWYQQTPGQGLQFLFEYFSETQRNKGNFPGRFSGRQFSNSRSEMNVSTLELGDSALYLCASSSRGGAGETQYFGPGTRLLVL.